This T cell receptor beta chain was obtained from a study of blood T cell repertoires in COVID-19. Assay: immunoSEQ multiplex PCR; the TCRdb copy retains only in-frame clones and omits some. This table has approximately 260,000 clones, just under 85% appearing once. Sequenced: peripheral blood. This sequence was found in a woman of 80 years or more with acute or convalescent COVID-19.

Here the CDR3 reads CASSLNQGNTIYF. The CDR3 nucleotides are TGCGCCAGCAGCTTGAATCAGGGTAACACCATATATTTT. The rearrangement joins TRBV5-1 to TRBJ1-3; weak D call: TRBD1 (5 bases). Trimming took off 1 base at V and 7 bases at J, with 9 bases between the two ends. Germline V CDR1 and CDR2: SGHRS, YFSETQ. CDR3 length: 13 amino acids. Supplemented by reference TRBV5-1 and TRBJ1-3, the full variable domain reads KAGVTQTPRYLIKTRGQQVTLSCSPISGHRSVSWYQQTPGQGLQFLFEYFSETQRNKGNFPGRFSGRQFSNSRSEMNVSTLELGDSALYLCASSLNQGNTIYFGEGSWLTVV.